This T cell receptor (beta chain) was recovered during a study of Tregs in tolerant kidney transplant recipients. Clones were sequenced by immunoSEQ multiplex PCR, and TCRdb holds only the in-frame ones, with some missing. The profile shows tens of thousands of clones, around 98% of them singletons. The CDR3 contains 15 residues. The germline CDR1 and CDR2 sequences are SGHTA and FQGNSA. Trimming took off 5 bases at V and 1 base at J, with 12 bases between the two ends. Sequences were derived from CD4+ T cells from blood, sampled before the transplant. The receptor comes from a human donor who received a combined kidney and bone marrow transplant. The V gene is TRBV7-2, the J gene TRBJ2-1, with D tentatively TRBD2 (5 bases). The CDR3 spells CASSPYRTSYNEQFF. CDR3 bases: TGTGCCAGCAGCCCCTACCGGACTTCCTACAATGAGCAGTTCTTC.